This TCR beta chain came from a study of beta chain features in type 1 diabetes. Reverse transcription of all isolated RNA meant that expressed TCRB transcripts were sequenced. This table comes from immunoSEQ multiplex PCR, and its TCRdb copy is limited to in-frame clones, with some not included. Of 330,000 or so clones detected, 14% appear once; the ten largest clones hold over 5.5%. There are 15 residues in the CDR3. Germline V lookup: CDR1 MNHEY, CDR2 SVGAGI. V was pared by 6 bases and J by 5 bases, with 8 bases of the junction left unmatched. This clone came up a few times. The sample taken for sequencing was central memory CD4+ T cells from blood. The source is a man in his thirties or forties in good health. The chain uses TRBV6-5 and TRBJ2-5; TRBD2 aligns across 11 bases. The CDR3 here is CASSDSGRAGETQYF. The CDR3 coding sequence is TGTGCCAGCAGCGATAGCGGGAGGGCAGGGGAGACCCAGTACTTC.